This TCR beta chain was obtained from a study of regulatory T cells in long-lasting Graves disease. Time point of the sample: persistent/refractory GD, antithyroid drugs over 5 years with positive TRAb. With RNA extracted from PBMCs as input, the TCR library was made. In its sample, this clonotype was seen many times. CDR1 and CDR2 (germline): SGHDT, YYEEEE. Trimming stripped 5 bases from V and 0 bases from J, with 12 bases between. This CDR3 is 14 amino acids long. Relying on iRepertoire HTBI primers and Arm-PCR of CDR3 regions, the team built TCR beta libraries. TCRdb analysed the multiplex PCR reads with MiXCR anew, one entry per CDR3 protein. Of 350,000 to 450,000 distinct CDR3 sequences in the sample, more than 20% were seen once.

The material was peripheral blood mononuclear cells (PBMCs), obtained when the disease was refractory, from a patient treated with antithyroid drugs. This clonotype was sampled from a woman between 40 and 50 years old with Graves disease. This chain joins TRBV5-6 and TRBJ2-7; D remains ambiguous. CDR3 residues: CASSLGRSSYEQYF. CDR3 nucleotides: TGTGCCAGCAGTCTCGGACGGTCCTCCTACGAGCAGTACTTC.